This T cell receptor (beta chain) was observed in a study of cytomegalovirus exposure and HLA in healthy donors. The CDR3 covers 16 residues. V lost 2 bases, J lost 0 bases, and 14 bases lay in between. Germline V gives CDR1 MNHEY, CDR2 SVGAGI. Amplification used 60 Vbeta primers and 13 Jbeta primers. Under the authors' procedure: Later work found 80 million or so unique TCR beta chains, with 9.5 million to 14 million shared. The protocol was immunoSEQ multiplex PCR, while the TCRdb copy is restricted to in-frame clones and leaves out a portion. V and J calls and clone size are as listed in that table; D and trimming were resolved from the DNA. The sample lists tens of thousands of clones, 62% occurring once.

The receptor was derived from a male donor in good health and CMV-seropositive. The specimen was PBMCs. The chain uses TRBV6-5 and TRBJ2-7; D uncertain. CDR3 coding DNA: TGTGCCAGCAGTTACGTTTGGGCCCGATCCTCCTACGAGCAGTACTTC. Its translation: CASSYVWARSSYEQYF.